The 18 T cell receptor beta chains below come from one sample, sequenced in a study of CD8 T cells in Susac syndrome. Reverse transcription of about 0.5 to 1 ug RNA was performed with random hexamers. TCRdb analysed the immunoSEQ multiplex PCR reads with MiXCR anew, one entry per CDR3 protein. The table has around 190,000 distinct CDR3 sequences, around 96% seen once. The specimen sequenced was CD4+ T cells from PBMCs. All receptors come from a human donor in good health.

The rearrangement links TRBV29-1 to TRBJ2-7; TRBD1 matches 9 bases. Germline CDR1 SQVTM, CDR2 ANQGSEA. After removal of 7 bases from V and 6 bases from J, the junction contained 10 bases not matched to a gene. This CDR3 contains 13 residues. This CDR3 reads CSAKGQGFSEQYF. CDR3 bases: TGCAGCGCTAAGGGACAGGGTTTCTCCGAGCAGTACTTC.

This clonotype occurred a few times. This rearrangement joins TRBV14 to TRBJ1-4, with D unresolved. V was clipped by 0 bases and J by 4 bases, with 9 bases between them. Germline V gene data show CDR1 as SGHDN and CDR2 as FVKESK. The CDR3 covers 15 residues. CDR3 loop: CASSQDLRSNEKLFF. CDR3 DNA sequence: TGTGCCAGCAGCCAAGATCTCAGGAGTAATGAAAAACTGTTTTTT.

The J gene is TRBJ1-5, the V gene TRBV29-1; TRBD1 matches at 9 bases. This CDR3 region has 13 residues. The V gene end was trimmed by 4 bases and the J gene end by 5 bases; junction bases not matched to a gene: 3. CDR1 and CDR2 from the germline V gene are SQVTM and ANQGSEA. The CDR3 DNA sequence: TGCAGCGTTGCGAGGACAGGGGATCAGCCCCAGCATTTT. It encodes CSVARTGDQPQHF.

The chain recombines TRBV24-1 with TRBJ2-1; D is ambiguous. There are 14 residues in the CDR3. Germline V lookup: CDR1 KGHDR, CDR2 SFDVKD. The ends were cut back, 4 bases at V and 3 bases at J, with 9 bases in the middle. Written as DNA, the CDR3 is TGTGCCACCAGTGACCCTTCTAGCTACAATGAGCAGTTCTTC. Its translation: CATSDPSSYNEQFF.

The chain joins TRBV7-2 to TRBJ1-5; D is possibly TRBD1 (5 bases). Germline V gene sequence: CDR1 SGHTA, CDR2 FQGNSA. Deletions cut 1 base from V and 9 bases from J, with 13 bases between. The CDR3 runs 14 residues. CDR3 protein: CASSLGTVGLPQHF. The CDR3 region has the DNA TGTGCCAGCAGCTTAGGGACGGTGGGGCTGCCCCAGCATTTT.

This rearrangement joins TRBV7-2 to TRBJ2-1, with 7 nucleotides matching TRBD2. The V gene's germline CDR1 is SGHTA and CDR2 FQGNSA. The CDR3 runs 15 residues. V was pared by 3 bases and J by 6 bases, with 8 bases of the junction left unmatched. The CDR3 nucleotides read TGTGCCAGCAGCTTCACCATGGCGGGGGTCAATGAGCAGTTCTTC. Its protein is CASSFTMAGVNEQFF. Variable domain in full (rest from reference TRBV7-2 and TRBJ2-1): GAGVSQSPSNKVTEKGKDVELRCDPISGHTALYWYRQSLGQGLEFLIYFQGNSAPDKSGLPSDRFSAERTGGSVSTLTIQRTQQEDSAVYLCASSFTMAGVNEQFFGPGTRLTVL.

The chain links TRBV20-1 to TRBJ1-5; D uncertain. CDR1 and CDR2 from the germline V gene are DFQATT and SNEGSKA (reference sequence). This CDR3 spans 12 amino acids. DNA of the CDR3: TGCAGCCGGCGGGTCCCCAATCAGCCCCAGCATTTT. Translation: CSRRVPNQPQHF.

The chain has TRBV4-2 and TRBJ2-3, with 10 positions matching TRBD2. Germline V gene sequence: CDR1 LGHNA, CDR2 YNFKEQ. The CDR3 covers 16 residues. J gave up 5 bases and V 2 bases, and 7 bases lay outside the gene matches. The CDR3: CASSQQREGRGDTQYF. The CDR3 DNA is TGTGCCAGCAGCCAACAGCGGGAGGGCCGTGGAGATACGCAGTATTTT.

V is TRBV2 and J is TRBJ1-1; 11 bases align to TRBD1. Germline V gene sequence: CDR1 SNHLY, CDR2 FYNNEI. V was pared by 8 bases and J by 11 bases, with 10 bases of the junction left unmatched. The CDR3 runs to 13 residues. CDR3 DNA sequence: TGTGCCAGCGCACTGGACAGGGGGCCGTCGGCTTTCTTT. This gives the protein CASALDRGPSAFF.

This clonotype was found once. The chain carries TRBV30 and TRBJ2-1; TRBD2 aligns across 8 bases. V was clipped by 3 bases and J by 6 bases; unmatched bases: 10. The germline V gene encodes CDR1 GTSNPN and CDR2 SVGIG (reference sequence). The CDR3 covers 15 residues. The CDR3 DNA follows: TGTGCCTGGAGGGTATGGGCGGGAGGATCCAATGAGCAGTTCTTC. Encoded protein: CAWRVWAGGSNEQFF.

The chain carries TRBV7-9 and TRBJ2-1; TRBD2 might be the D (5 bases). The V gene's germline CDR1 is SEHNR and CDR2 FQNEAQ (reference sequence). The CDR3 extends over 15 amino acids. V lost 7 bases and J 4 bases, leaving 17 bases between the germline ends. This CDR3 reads CASTQAAVKYNEQFF. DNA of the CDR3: TGTGCCAGCACACAAGCGGCGGTTAAGTACAATGAGCAGTTCTTC. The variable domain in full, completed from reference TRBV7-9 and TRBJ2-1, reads DTGVSQNPRHKITKRGQNVTFRCDPISEHNRLYWYRQTLGQGPEFLTYFQNEAQLEKSRLLSDRFSAERPKGSFSTLEIQRTEQGDSAMYLCASTQAAVKYNEQFFGPGTRLTVL.

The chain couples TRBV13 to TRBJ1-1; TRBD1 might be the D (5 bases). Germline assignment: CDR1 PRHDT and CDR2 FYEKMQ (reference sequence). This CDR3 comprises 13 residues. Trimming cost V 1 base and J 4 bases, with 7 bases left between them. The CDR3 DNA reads TGTGCCAGCAGCTTAGAGAGGGGCACTGAAGCTTTCTTT. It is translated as CASSLERGTEAFF.

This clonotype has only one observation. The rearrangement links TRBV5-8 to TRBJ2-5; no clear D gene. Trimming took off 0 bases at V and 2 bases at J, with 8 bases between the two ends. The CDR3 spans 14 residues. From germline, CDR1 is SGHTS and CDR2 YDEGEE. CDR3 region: CASSLESGQETQYF. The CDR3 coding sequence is TGTGCCAGCAGCTTGGAGAGTGGTCAAGAGACCCAGTACTTC.

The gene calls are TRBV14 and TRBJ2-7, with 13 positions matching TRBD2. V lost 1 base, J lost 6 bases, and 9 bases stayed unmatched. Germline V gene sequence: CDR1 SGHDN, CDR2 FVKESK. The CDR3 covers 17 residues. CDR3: CASSQGLAGGRVGEQYF. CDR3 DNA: TGTGCCAGCAGCCAAGGACTAGCGGGAGGCCGCGTGGGCGAGCAGTACTTC.

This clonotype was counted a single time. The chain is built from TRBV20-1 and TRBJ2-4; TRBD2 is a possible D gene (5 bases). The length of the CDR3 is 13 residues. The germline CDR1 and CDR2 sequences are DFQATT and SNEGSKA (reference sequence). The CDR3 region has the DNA TGCAGCGGCGAGGGCCCAGCCAAAAACATTCAGTACTTC. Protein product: CSGEGPAKNIQYF.

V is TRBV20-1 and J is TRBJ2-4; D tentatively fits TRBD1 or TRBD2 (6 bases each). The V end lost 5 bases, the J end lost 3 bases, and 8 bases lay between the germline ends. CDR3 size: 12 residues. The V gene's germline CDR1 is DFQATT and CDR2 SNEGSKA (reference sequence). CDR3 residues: CSAGGGKNIQYF. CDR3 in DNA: TGCAGTGCTGGAGGGGGCAAAAACATTCAGTACTTC.

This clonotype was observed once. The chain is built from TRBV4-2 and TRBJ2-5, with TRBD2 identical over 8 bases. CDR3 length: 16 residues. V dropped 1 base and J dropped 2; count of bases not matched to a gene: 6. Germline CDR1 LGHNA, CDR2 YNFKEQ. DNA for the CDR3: TGTGCCAGCAGCCAAGGGCTTAGCGGGGAACAAGAGACCCAGTACTTC. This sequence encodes CASSQGLSGEQETQYF.

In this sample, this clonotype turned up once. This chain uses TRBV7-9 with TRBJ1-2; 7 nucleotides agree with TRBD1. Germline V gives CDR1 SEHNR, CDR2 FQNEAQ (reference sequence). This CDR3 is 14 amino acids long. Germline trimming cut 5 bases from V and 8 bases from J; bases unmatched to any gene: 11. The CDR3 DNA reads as TGTGCCAGCAGCCAAACTCGGGACAGTGGAGGCTACACCTTC. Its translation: CASSQTRDSGGYTF.